This T cell receptor beta chain was sequenced during a study of CD8 T cell repertoires and HIV-1 epitope variants. The wider study: Enriched T cells were co-cultured with equal autologous T cell-negative cells. Separate from the cultures, 1M uncultured T cells served as baseline.

Using immunoSEQ multiplex PCR, the repertoire was profiled, and TCRdb retains in-frame clones only, with some absent. The repertoire holds tens of thousands of clones, with more than 65% as singletons. CDR3 size: 15 residues. V lost 0 bases and J lost 0, with 9 bases in between. The source of this sequence is a male donor with HIV. The genes are TRBV23-1 and TRBJ2-7; D is undetermined. TRBV23-1 is flagged as an ORF with uncertain function. Specimen: uncultured baseline CD8+ T cells from peripheral blood mononuclear cells (PBMCs). CDR3 nucleotide sequence: TGCGCCAGCAGTCAATCGCCAGCATTCTCCTACGAGCAGTACTTC. This codes for CASSQSPAFSYEQYF.